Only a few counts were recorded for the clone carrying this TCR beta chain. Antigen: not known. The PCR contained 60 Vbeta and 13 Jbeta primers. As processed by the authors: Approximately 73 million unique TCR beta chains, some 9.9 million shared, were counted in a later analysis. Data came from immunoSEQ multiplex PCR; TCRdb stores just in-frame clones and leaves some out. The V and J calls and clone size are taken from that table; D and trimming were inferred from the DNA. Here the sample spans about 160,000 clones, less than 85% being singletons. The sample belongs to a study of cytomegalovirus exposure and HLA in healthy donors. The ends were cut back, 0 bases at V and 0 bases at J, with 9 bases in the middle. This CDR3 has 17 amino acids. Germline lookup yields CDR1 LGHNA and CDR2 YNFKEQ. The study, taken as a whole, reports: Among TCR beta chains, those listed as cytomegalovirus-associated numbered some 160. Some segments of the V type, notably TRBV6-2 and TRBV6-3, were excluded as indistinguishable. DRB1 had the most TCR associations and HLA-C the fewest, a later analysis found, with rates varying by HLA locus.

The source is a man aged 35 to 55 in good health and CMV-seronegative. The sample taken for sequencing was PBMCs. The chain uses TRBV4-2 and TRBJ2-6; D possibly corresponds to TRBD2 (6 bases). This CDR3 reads CASSQDGGTSGANVLTF. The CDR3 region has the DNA TGTGCCAGCAGCCAAGATGGGGGGACCTCTGGGGCCAACGTCCTGACTTTC.